Listed below are T cell receptor beta chains from one sample, sequenced in a study of early T cells in non-severe SARS-CoV-2 infection. TCRdb itself ran the 5' RACE reads through MiXCR, one entry per CDR3 protein. The sample records around 77,000 distinct CDR3 sequences, roughly a tenth being singletons. Specimen: whole blood, collected at baseline. These receptors all stem from an adult who was a healthcare worker with PCR-confirmed SARS-CoV-2 infection or an uninfected control (not recorded which). CDR3s include the opening cysteine and the closing phenylalanine or tryptophan. The D gene is left open where the match is weak. Not all rows give a size; the values are once, few, many and, for expanded clones, a class.

v_gene,abundance,d_gene,j_gene,CDR3aa,CDR3nt
TRBV19,NA,NA,TRBJ2-6,CASTAERSGANVLTF,TGTGCCAGTACAGCCGAGCGATCTGGGGCCAACGTCCTGACTTTC
TRBV7-9,many,TRBD2,TRBJ2-7,CASSGSSGGPSTNYEQYF,TGTGCCAGCAGCGGTTCTAGCGGGGGGCCTTCAACCAACTACGAGCAGTACTTC
TRBV6-1,many,NA,TRBJ1-6,CASSVRGSDPNSPLHF,TGTGCCAGCAGTGTCCGGGGTTCGGACCCAAATTCACCCCTCCACTTT
TRBV2,many,NA,TRBJ2-1,CASRGLDNEQFF,TGTGCCAGCAGGGGACTTGACAATGAGCAGTTCTTC
TRBV24-1,NA,TRBD1,TRBJ2-3,CATSDPQGWSVDTQYF,TGTGCCACCAGTGATCCACAGGGGTGGTCAGTAGATACGCAGTATTTT
TRBV5-1,few,NA,TRBJ2-2,CASSPTRDSYTGELFF,TGCGCCAGCAGCCCCACCCGAGACTCTTACACCGGGGAGCTGTTTTTT
TRBV6-6,NA,NA,TRBJ1-2,CASSYSPGANYGYTF,TGTGCCAGCAGTTACTCACCAGGGGCTAACTATGGCTACACCTTC
TRBV11-3,many,NA,TRBJ2-5,CASSSRTGRERETQYF,TGTGCCAGCAGCTCCCGGACAGGGAGGGAGAGGGAGACCCAGTACTTC
TRBV11-2,few,NA,TRBJ1-1,CASSLGPLGTEAFF,TGTGCCAGCAGCTTGGGACCGCTGGGGACTGAAGCTTTCTTT
TRBV5-1,NA,TRBD1,TRBJ1-2,CASSTGQGQDGYTF,TGCGCCAGCAGCACCGGACAGGGCCAGGATGGCTACACCTTC
TRBV11-2,NA,TRBD2,TRBJ2-5,CASRQTSGVQETQYF,TGTGCCAGCAGACAGACTAGCGGGGTCCAAGAGACCCAGTACTTC
TRBV2,NA,NA,TRBJ2-3,CASSEGQPADTQYF,TGTGCCAGCAGTGAAGGACAGCCGGCAGATACGCAGTATTTT
TRBV7-9,NA,NA,TRBJ1-1,CASSSSTVNTEAFF,TGTGCCAGCAGCTCGTCGACAGTGAACACTGAAGCTTTCTTT
TRBV20-1,few,TRBD1,TRBJ2-5,CSAEQGVRTQYF,TGCAGTGCTGAACAGGGGGTGAGGACCCAGTACTTC
TRBV6-1,NA,TRBD1,TRBJ2-7,CASSNRDRAYEQYF,TGTGCCAGCAGTAATCGGGACAGGGCCTACGAGCAGTACTTC